The 9 T cell receptor beta chains below all came from one sample that was sequenced in a study of T cell changes during pregnancy in multiple sclerosis. TCRdb keeps only in-frame clones here, not all; method: immunoSEQ multiplex PCR. The sample includes about 68,000 clones, approximately 92% seen only once; the top ten take about 2%. Here the sequenced sample was peripheral blood, taken in the first trimester of pregnancy. The receptors were sampled from a female donor with multiple sclerosis, enrolled in a pregnancy study.

V usage is TRBV5-6 and J usage is TRBJ2-2, with 12 bases identical to TRBD2. The CDR3 consists of 15 residues. Looked up from germline, CDR1 is SGHDT and CDR2 is YYEEEE. V lost 0 bases to trimming and J lost 10 bases; unmatched junction nucleotides: 4. This CDR3 reads CASSLAASGREELFF. As DNA, the CDR3 is TGTGCCAGCAGCTTGGCGGCTAGCGGGAGGGAGGAGCTGTTTTTT. Together with reference TRBV5-6 and TRBJ2-2, the CDR3 gives the full variable domain: DAGVTQSPTHLIKTRGQQVTLRCSPKSGHDTVSWYQQALGQGPQFIFQYYEEEERQRGNFPDRFSGHQFPNYSSELNVNALLLGDSALYLCASSLAASGREELFFGEGSRLTVL.

The chain carries TRBV10-3 and TRBJ1-1; TRBD1 matches 8 bases. The CDR3 loop spans 17 amino acids. Germline CDR1 reads ENHRY; CDR2 reads SYGVKD. J gave up 1 base and V 0 bases, and 7 bases lay outside the gene matches. The CDR3 protein is CAISESGTGGANTEAFF. CDR3 bases: TGTGCCATCAGTGAGTCGGGGACAGGAGGGGCGAACACTGAAGCTTTCTTT.

A single count supports this clone. V and J are TRBV5-8 and TRBJ2-1; 9 bases are a match to TRBD2. V gave up 2 bases and J gave up 5 bases; unmatched junction bases: 8. This CDR3 contains 16 residues. Germline V gene data show CDR1 as SGHTS and CDR2 as YDEGEE. The CDR3 sequence is CASSFFGGGANNEQFF. CDR3 nucleotides: TGTGCCAGCAGCTTTTTTGGCGGGGGGGCTAACAATGAGCAGTTCTTC.

V and J are TRBV5-1 and TRBJ2-1; 14 bases line up with TRBD2. Germline V lookup: CDR1 SGHRS, CDR2 YFSETQ. The CDR3 is made up of 15 amino acids. Trimming cost V 3 bases and J 7 bases; bases outside gene matches: 3. The CDR3 loop reads CASSSGLAGDNEQFF. The CDR3 DNA sequence: TGCGCCAGCAGCTCGGGACTAGCGGGAGATAATGAGCAGTTCTTC.

The chain joins TRBV9 to TRBJ2-2; 7 bases line up with TRBD2. Germline V gene sequence: CDR1 SGDLS, CDR2 YYNGEE. V trimming: 2 bases; J trimming: 5 bases; junction bases outside the gene matches: 9. The length of the CDR3 is 16 residues. This CDR3 reads CASSVDPNGRTGELFF. The DNA of the CDR3 is TGTGCCAGCAGCGTGGACCCAAACGGGAGGACCGGGGAGCTGTTTTTT.

The chain has TRBV7-9 and TRBJ2-3; 8 nucleotides align to TRBD2. Per the germline V gene, CDR1 is SEHNR and CDR2 is FQNEAQ (reference sequence). J gave up 2 bases and V 4 bases, and 14 bases lay outside the gene matches. The CDR3 runs 18 residues. The CDR3 coding sequence is TGTGCCAGCAGCTCCCTCACGGGGTTAGCGGGGATCACAGATACGCAGTATTTT. Its protein product is CASSSLTGLAGITDTQYF.

This sequence joins TRBV11-1 and TRBJ1-2; 7 nucleotides agree with TRBD1. The germline V gene encodes CDR1 SGHAT and CDR2 FQDESV (reference sequence). The CDR3 sequence is 17 residues long. V shed 5 bases and J 2 bases; nucleotides not matched to a gene: 14. CDR3 sequence: CASSPRTGPSTNYGYTF. CDR3 in DNA: TGTGCCAGCAGCCCTCGGACAGGCCCAAGTACGAACTATGGCTACACCTTC. The full variable domain, its missing parts supplied by reference TRBV11-1 and TRBJ1-2, is EAEVAQSPRYKITEKSQAVAFWCDPISGHATLYWYRQILGQGPELLVQFQDESVVDDSQLPKDRFSAERLKGVDSTLKIQPAELGDSAMYLCASSPRTGPSTNYGYTFGSGTRLTVV.

The J gene is TRBJ1-3, the V gene TRBV19; 8 nucleotides align to TRBD1. The trim removed 10 bases at V and 2 bases at J, leaving 7 bases unmatched. The CDR3 runs to 14 residues. CDR1 LNHDA and CDR2 SQIVND come from the germline V gene (reference sequence). The CDR3 bases are TGTGCCACAGGACAGGGAGCGGCTGGAAACACCATATATTTT. Its translation: CATGQGAAGNTIYF.

The CDR3 protein is CASSPDSKGSYGYTF. The CDR3, as DNA: TGTGCCAGCTCACCAGACAGTAAGGGATCATATGGCTACACCTTC. This chain connects TRBV18 to TRBJ1-2; D perhaps matches TRBD1 (5 bases). The CDR3 runs 15 residues. V lost 2 bases and J 5 bases, leaving 15 bases between the germline ends. CDR1 KGHSH and CDR2 LQKENI come from the germline V gene.